Reported below is one T cell receptor beta chain. Germline V gene sequence: CDR1 KGHSH, CDR2 LQKENI. J was trimmed by 7 bases and V by 0 bases; bases with no gene match: 2. The CDR3 sequence is 14 residues long. This entry comes from a study of blood T cell repertoires in COVID-19. About the study: Acute and convalescent COVID-19 specimens originated in the United States, Italy and Spain. T cells, B-cell-depleted T cells, or PBMCs supplied cDNA or gDNA.

How the authors handled the data: Reference gene primer amplification gave estimated nucleated cell counts. Using immunoSEQ multiplex PCR, the repertoire was profiled, and TCRdb retains in-frame clones only, with some absent. That table supplies the V and J calls and clone size; D and trimming were determined from the DNA. The sample includes 130,000 to 150,000 clones, about 87% of them seen just once. V is TRBV18 and J is TRBJ2-1; TRBD2 matches at 8 bases. This TCR derives from a woman in her forties or fifties with acute or convalescent COVID-19. The sequenced sample consisted of peripheral blood. The DNA of the CDR3 is TGTGCCAGCTCACCACCCCCTAGCGGGAATGAGCAGTTCTTC. This codes for CASSPPPSGNEQFF.